A selection of T cell receptor beta chains follows, all from one sample in a study of T-cell memory formation after mild COVID-19. TCRdb processed the 5' RACE reads anew with MiXCR; each CDR3 protein has one entry. The sample includes about 430,000 distinct CDR3 sequences, approximately 19% of them seen just once. The material sequenced was PBMCs or a T cell subset sorted from them (not recorded which). These receptors came from a man between 18 and 35 years old who had mild COVID-19 (a few samples of this study predate the infection). Cell type and time point are not known. Both conserved end residues are part of each CDR3. The order of the fields is V gene, D gene, CDR3 protein. A D gene is named only where the DNA matches it firmly.

v_call: TRBV20-1; d_call: TRBD1; cdr3_aa: CLFPQGDGGYTF
v_call: TRBV20-1; d_call: NA; cdr3_aa: CSARDSQAKNIQYF
v_call: TRBV7-9; d_call: NA; cdr3_aa: CASSFLGIGRWDTEAFF
v_call: TRBV4-1; d_call: NA; cdr3_aa: CASRQRTDSYEQYF
v_call: TRBV28; d_call: NA; cdr3_aa: CASSLIWSYSDEQFF
v_call: TRBV12-3/TRBV12-4; d_call: NA; cdr3_aa: CASSFYTGNTGELFF
v_call: TRBV6-5; d_call: TRBD1; cdr3_aa: CASSSRGRPYGYTF
v_call: TRBV4-1; d_call: NA; cdr3_aa: CASSQDRGGANVLTF
v_call: TRBV28; d_call: NA; cdr3_aa: CASKGAEGREETQYF
v_call: TRBV7-2; d_call: NA; cdr3_aa: CASSLGGDQETQYF
v_call: TRBV6-2/TRBV6-3; d_call: NA; cdr3_aa: CASSYWGDEQFF
v_call: TRBV29-1; d_call: NA; cdr3_aa: CSVWIQETQYF
v_call: TRBV7-2; d_call: NA; cdr3_aa: CASSFGGSSGANVLTF
v_call: TRBV6-5; d_call: TRBD2; cdr3_aa: CASSWRLAGGPYQETQYF
v_call: TRBV5-1; d_call: NA; cdr3_aa: CASSLEGVGEQYF
v_call: TRBV7-9; d_call: TRBD1; cdr3_aa: CASIRDRRGSSEAFF
v_call: TRBV12-3/TRBV12-4; d_call: NA; cdr3_aa: CASSLDREMNTEAFF
v_call: TRBV7-2; d_call: TRBD1; cdr3_aa: CASSPRTGKEKLFF
v_call: TRBV20-1; d_call: NA; cdr3_aa: CSARYRGYGGYTF
v_call: TRBV18; d_call: NA; cdr3_aa: CASSPLRDQPQHF
v_call: TRBV9; d_call: NA; cdr3_aa: CASGPGAVQETQYF
v_call: TRBV7-2; d_call: NA; cdr3_aa: CASSLRGVAFF
v_call: TRBV7-9; d_call: NA; cdr3_aa: CASSLTFYNTEAFF
v_call: TRBV5-4; d_call: NA; cdr3_aa: CASIPDLGHGYTF
v_call: TRBV5-1; d_call: TRBD1; cdr3_aa: CASSTLSRGQYNEQFF
v_call: TRBV12-3/TRBV12-4; d_call: TRBD2; cdr3_aa: CASSLVGTSGDEQFF
v_call: TRBV7-2; d_call: TRBD2; cdr3_aa: CASSPALAGGQDTQYF
v_call: TRBV14; d_call: NA; cdr3_aa: CASSQDAWTGIF
v_call: TRBV7-9; d_call: NA; cdr3_aa: CASSSRDSWDEQFF
v_call: TRBV6-2/TRBV6-3; d_call: TRBD1; cdr3_aa: CASSYPPMDRHQHF
v_call: TRBV2; d_call: TRBD2; cdr3_aa: CASIPSGGRQETQYF
v_call: TRBV6-1; d_call: NA; cdr3_aa: CASSEYRTVTEAFF
v_call: TRBV7-9; d_call: NA; cdr3_aa: CASTTGVTSTDTQYF
v_call: TRBV9; d_call: TRBD2; cdr3_aa: CASSAPLAGGEETQYF
v_call: TRBV7-2; d_call: TRBD2; cdr3_aa: CASSPVWASGGNEQFF
v_call: TRBV20-1; d_call: TRBD2; cdr3_aa: CSAGTSGYEQYF
v_call: TRBV6-1; d_call: NA; cdr3_aa: CASSRRTARYQETQYF